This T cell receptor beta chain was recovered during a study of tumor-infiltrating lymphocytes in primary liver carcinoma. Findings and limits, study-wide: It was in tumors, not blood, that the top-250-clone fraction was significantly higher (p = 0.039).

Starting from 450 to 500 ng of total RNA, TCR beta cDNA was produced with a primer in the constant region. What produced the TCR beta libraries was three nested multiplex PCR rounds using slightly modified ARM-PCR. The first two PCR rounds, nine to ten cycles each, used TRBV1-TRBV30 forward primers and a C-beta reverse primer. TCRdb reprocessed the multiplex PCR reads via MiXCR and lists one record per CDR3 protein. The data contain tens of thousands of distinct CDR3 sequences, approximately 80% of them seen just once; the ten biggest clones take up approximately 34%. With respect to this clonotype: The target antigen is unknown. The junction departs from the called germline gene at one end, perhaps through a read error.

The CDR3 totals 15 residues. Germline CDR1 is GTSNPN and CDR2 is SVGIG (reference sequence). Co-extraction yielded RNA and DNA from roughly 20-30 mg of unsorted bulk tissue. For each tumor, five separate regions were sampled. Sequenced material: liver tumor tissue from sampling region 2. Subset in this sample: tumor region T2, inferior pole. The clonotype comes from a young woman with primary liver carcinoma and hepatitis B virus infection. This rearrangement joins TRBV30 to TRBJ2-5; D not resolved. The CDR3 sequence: CAWKVLGATLRTQYF. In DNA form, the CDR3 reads TGTGCCTGGAAGGTCTTGGGCGCGACCCTAAGGACCCAGTATTTC.